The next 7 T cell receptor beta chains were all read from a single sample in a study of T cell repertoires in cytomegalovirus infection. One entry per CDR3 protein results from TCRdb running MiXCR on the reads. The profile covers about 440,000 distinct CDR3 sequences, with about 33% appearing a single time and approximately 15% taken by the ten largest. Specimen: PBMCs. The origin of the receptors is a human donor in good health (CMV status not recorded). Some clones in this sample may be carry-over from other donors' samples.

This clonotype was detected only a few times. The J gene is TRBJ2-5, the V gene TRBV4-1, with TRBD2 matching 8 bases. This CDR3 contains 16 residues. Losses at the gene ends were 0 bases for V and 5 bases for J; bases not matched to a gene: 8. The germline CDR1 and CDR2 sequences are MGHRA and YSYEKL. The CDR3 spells CASSQDGGAGSETQYF. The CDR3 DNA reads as TGCGCCAGCAGCCAAGACGGGGGGGCAGGTTCGGAGACCCAGTACTTC.

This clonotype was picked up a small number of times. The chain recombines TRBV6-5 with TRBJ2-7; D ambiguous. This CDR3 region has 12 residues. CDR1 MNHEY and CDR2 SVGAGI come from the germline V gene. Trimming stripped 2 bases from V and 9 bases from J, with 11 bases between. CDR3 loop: CASSYDGTAQYF. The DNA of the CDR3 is TGTGCCAGCAGTTACGACGGAACGGCGCAGTACTTC.

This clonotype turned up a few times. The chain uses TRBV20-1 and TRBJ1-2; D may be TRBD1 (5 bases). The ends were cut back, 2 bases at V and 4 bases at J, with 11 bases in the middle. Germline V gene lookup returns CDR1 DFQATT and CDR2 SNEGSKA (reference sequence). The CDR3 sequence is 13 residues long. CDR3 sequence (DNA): TGCAGTGCTAGATATCAGGGTCCCTATGGCTACACCTTC. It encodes CSARYQGPYGYTF.

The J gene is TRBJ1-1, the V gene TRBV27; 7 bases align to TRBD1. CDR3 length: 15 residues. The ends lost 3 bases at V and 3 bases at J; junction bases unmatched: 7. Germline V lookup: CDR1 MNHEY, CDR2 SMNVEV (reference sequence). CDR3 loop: CASSLIRTGDTEAFF. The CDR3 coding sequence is TGTGCCAGCAGTTTGATCCGGACAGGCGACACTGAAGCTTTCTTT.

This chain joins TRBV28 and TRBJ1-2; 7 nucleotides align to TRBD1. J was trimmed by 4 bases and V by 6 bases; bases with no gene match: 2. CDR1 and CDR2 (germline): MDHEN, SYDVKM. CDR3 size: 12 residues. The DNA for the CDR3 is TGTGCCAGCAGACAGGGGATCTATGGCTACACCTTC. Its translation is CASRQGIYGYTF.

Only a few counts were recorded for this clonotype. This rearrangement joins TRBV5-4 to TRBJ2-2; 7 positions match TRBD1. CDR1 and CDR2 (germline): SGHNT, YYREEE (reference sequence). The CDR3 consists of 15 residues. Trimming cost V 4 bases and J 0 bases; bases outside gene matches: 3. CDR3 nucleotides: TGTGCCAGCAGCCACGGGACAGCGAACACCGGGGAGCTGTTTTTT. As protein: CASSHGTANTGELFF.

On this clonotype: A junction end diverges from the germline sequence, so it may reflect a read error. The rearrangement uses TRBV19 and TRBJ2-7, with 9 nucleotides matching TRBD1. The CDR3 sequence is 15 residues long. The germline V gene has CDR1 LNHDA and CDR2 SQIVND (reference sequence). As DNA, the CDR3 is TGTGCCAGCGGGCGACAGGGGGAAGGGCTCTACGATCAGTACTTC. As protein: CASGRQGEGLYDQYF.